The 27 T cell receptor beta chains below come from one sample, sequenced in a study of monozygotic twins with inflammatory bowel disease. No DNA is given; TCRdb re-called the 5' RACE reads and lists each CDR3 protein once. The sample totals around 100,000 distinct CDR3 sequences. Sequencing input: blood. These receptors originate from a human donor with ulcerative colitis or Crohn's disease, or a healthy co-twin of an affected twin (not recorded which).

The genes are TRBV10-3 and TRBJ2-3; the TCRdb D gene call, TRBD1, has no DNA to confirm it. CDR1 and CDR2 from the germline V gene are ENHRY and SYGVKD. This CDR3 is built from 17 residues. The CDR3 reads CAFSEAPPGGGTDTQYF.

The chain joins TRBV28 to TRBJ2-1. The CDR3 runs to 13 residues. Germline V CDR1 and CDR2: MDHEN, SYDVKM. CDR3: CASSGGSYNEQFF.

This CDR3 reads CSVKAGFYNEQFF. This sequence joins TRBV29-1 and TRBJ2-1; the TRBD1 assignment by TCRdb is unverifiable without DNA. The CDR3 runs 13 residues. CDR1 and CDR2 from the germline V gene are SQVTM and ANQGSEA.

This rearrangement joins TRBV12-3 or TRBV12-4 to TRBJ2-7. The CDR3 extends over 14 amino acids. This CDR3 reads CASGQVASRYEQYF.

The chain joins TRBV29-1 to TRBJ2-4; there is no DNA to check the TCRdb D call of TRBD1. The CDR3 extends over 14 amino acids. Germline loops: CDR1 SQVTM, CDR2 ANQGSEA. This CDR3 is CSVDTGGAKNMQYF.

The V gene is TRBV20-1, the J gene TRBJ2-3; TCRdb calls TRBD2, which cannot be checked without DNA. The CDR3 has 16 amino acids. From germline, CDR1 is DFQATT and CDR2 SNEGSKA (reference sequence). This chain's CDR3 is CSAPSRSSGMTDTQYF.

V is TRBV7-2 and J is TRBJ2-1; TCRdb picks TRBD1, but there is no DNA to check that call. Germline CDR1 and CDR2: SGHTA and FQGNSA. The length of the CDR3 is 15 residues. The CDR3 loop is CASSFSRTGGNEQFF.

This CDR3 is CASTRTGGAYEQYF. This chain uses TRBV12-3 or TRBV12-4 with TRBJ2-7; the D gene TCRdb calls, TRBD1, cannot be checked with no DNA. CDR3 length: 14 residues.

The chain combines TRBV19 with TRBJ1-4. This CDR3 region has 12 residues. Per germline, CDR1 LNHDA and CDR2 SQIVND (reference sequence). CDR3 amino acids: CASSIRREKLFF.

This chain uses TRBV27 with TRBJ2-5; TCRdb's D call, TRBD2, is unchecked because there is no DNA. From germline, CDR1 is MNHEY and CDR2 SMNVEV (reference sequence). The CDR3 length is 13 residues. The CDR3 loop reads CASGTSGSETQYF.

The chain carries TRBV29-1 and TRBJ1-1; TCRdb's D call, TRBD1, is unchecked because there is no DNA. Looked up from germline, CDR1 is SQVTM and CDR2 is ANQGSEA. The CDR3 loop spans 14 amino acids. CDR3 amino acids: CSVAADSVLSEAFF. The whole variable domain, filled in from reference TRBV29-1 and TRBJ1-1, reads SAVISQKPSRDICQRGTSLTIQCQVDSQVTMMFWYRQQPGQSLTLIATANQGSEATYESGFVIDKFPISRPNLTFSTLTVSNMSPEDSSIYLCSVAADSVLSEAFFGQGTRLTVV.

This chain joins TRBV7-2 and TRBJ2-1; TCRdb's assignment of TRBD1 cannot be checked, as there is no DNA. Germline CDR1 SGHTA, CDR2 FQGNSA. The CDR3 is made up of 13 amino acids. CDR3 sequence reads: CASSLETGNEQFF.

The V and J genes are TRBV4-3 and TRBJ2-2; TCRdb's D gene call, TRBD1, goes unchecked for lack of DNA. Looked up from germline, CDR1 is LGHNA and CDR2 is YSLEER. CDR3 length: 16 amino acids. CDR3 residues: CASSQEPGADTGELFF.

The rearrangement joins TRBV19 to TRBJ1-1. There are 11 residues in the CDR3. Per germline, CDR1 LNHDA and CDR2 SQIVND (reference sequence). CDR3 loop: CASSFFAEAFF.

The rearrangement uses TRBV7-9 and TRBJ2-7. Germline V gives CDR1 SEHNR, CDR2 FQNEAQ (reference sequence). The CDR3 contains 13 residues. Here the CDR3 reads CASSSADSYEQYF.

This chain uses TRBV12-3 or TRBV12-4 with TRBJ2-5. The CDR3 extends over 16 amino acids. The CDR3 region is CASSPTPWGPQETQYF.

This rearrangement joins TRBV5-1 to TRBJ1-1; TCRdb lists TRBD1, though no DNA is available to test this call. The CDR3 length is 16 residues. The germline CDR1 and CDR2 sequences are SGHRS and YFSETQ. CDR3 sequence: CASSSWGQGGNTEAFF.

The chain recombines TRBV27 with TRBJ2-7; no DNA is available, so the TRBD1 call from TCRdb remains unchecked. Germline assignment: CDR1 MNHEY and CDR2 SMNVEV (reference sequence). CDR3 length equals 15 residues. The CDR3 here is CASTPQGTMTYEQYF.

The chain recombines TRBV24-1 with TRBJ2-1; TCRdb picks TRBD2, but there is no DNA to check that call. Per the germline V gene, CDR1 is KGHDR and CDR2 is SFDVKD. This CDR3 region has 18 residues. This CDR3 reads CATSDVKPGPNEGNEQFF.

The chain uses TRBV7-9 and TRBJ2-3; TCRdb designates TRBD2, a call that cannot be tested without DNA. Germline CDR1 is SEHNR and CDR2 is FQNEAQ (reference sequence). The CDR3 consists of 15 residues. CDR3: CASSLYGGAGDTQYF.

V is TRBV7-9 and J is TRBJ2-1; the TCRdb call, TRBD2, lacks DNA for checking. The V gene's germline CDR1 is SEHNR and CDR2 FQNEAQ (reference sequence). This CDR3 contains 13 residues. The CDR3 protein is CASSHPKGDEQFF.

The CDR3: CASSQVLGNQPQHF. The chain links TRBV3-1 to TRBJ1-5. Per germline, CDR1 LGHDT and CDR2 YNNKEL (reference sequence). This CDR3 is 14 amino acids long.

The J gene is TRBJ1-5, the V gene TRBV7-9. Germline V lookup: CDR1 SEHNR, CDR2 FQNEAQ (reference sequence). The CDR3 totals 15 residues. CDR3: CASSLGVRDSQPQHF.

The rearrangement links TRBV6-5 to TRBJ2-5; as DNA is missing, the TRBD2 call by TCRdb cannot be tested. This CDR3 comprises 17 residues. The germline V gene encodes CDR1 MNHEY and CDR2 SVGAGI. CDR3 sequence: CASSYASALAGWETQYF.

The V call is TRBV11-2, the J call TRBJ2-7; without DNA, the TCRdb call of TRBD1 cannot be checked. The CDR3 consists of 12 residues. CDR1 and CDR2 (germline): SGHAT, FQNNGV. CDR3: CASSLSGYEQYF. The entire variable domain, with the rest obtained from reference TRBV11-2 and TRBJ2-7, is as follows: EAGVAQSPRYKIIEKRQSVAFWCNPISGHATLYWYQQILGQGPKLLIQFQNNGVVDDSQLPKDRFSAERLKGVDSTLKIQPAKLEDSAVYLCASSLSGYEQYFGPGTRLTVT.

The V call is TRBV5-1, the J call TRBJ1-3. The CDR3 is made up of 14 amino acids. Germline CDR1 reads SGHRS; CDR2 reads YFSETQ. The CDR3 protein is CASSLSSSGNTIYF.

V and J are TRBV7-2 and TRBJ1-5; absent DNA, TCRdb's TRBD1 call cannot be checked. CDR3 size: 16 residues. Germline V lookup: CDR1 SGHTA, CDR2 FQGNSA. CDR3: CASSWGPEYSNQPQHF.